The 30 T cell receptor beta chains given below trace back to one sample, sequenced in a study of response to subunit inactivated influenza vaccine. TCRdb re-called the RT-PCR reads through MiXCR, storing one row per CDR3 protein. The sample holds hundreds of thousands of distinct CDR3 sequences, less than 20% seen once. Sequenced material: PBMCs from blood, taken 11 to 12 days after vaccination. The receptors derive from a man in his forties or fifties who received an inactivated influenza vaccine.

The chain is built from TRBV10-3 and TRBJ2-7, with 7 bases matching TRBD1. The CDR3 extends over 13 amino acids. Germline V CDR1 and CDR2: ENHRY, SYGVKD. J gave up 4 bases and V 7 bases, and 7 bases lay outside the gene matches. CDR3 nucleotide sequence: TGTGCCATCAAACCGGACAGGACATACGAGCAGTACTTC. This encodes CAIKPDRTYEQYF.

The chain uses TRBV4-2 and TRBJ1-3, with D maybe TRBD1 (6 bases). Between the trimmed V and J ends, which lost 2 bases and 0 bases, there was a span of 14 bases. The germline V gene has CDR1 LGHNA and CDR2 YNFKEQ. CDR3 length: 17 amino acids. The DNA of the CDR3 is TGTGCCAGCAGCCAAAGGACAGCTGCCTTCTCTGGAAACACCATATATTTT. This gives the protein CASSQRTAAFSGNTIYF.

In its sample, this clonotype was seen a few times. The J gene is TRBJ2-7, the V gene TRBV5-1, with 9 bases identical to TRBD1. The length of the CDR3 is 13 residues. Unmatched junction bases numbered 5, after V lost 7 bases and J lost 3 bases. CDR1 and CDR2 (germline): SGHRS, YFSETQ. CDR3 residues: CASGRGQGYEQYF. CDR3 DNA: TGCGCCAGCGGGCGGGGACAGGGCTACGAGCAGTACTTC.

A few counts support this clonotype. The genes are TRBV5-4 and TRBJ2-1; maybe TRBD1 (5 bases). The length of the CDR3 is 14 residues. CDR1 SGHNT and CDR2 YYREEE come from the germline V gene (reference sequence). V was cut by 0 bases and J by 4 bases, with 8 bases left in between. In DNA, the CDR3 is TGTGCCAGCAGCTTGGAGGGGCTTTACAATGAGCAGTTCTTC. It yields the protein CASSLEGLYNEQFF.

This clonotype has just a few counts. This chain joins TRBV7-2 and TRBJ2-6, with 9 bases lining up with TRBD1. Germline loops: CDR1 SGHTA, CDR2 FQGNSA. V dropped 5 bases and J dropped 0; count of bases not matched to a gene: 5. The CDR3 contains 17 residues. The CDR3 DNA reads TGTGCCAGCAGCGGGGGGACAGGGCACTCTGGGGCCAACGTCCTGACTTTC. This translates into CASSGGTGHSGANVLTF.

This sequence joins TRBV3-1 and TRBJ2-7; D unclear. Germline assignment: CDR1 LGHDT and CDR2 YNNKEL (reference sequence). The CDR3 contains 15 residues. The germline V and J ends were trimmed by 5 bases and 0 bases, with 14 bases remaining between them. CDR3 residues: CASSTRTQSSYEQYF. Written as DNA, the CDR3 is TGTGCCAGCAGCACCCGTACTCAGTCCTCCTACGAGCAGTACTTC.

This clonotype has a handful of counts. The CDR3: CASSLGASRDTQYF. The CDR3 bases are TGTGCCAGCAGCTTAGGGGCTAGCCGTGATACGCAGTATTTT. The rearrangement joins TRBV7-2 to TRBJ2-3; possible D gene TRBD2, 5 bases. CDR3 size: 14 residues. Per germline, CDR1 SGHTA and CDR2 FQGNSA. The germline V and J ends were trimmed by 1 base and 6 bases, with 11 bases remaining between them.

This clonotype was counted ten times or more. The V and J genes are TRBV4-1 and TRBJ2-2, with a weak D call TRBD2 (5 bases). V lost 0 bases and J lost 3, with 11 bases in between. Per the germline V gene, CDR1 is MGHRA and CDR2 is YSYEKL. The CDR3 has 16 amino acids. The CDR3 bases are TGCGCCAGCAGCCAAGATGTTCGAGGGCACACCGGGGAGCTGTTTTTT. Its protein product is CASSQDVRGHTGELFF.

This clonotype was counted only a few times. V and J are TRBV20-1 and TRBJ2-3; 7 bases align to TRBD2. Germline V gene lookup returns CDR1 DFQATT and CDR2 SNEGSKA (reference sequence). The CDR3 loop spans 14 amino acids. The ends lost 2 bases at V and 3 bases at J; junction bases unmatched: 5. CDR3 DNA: TGCAGTGCTAGACCCCGGGGACTAACAGATACGCAGTATTTT. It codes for CSARPRGLTDTQYF.

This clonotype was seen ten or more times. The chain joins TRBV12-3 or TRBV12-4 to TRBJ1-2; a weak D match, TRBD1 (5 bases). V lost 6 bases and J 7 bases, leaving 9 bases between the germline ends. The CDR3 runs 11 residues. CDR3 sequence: CASSNGGGYTF. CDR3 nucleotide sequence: TGTGCCAGCAGCAACGGGGGTGGCTACACCTTC.

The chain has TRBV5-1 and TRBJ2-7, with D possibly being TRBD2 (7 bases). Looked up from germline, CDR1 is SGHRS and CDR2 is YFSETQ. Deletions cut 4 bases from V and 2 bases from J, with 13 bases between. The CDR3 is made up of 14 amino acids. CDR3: CASSTGGLTYEQYF. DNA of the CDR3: TGCGCCAGCAGCACGGGGGGCCTGACCTACGAGCAGTACTTC.

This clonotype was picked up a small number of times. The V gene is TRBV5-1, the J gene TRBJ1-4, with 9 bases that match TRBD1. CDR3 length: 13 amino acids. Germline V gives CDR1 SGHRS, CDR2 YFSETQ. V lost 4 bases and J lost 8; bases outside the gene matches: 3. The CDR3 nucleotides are TGCGCCAGCAGCCCCGGGACAGGGGAAAAACTGTTTTTT. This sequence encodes CASSPGTGEKLFF. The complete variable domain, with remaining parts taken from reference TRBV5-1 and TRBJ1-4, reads KAGVTQTPRYLIKTRGQQVTLSCSPISGHRSVSWYQQTPGQGLQFLFEYFSETQRNKGNFPGRFSGRQFSNSRSEMNVSTLELGDSALYLCASSPGTGEKLFFGSGTQLSVL.

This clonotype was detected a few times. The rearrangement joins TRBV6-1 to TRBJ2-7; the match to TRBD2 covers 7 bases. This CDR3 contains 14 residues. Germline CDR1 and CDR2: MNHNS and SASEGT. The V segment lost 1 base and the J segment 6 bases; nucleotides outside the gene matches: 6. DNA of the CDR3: TGTGCCAGCAGTGAAGATGGGAGGGACGGCGAGCAGTACTTC. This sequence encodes CASSEDGRDGEQYF.

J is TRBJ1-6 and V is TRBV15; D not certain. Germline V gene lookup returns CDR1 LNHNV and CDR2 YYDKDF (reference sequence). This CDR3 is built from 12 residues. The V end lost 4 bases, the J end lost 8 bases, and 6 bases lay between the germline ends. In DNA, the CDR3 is TGTGCCACCAGCATTCAGGATTCACCCCTCCACTTT. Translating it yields CATSIQDSPLHF.

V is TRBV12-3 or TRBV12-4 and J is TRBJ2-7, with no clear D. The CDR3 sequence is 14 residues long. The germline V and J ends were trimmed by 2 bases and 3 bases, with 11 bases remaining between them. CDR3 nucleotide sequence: TGTGCCAGCAGTTTAATGTCGGGCGTCTACGAGCAGTACTTC. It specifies CASSLMSGVYEQYF.

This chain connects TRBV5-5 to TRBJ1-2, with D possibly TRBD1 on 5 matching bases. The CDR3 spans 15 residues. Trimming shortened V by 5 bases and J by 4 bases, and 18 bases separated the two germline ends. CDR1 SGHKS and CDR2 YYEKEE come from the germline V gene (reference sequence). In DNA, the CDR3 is TGTGCCAGCAGACGCGGAACCGGGACCGCCTATGGCTACACCTTC. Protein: CASRRGTGTAYGYTF.

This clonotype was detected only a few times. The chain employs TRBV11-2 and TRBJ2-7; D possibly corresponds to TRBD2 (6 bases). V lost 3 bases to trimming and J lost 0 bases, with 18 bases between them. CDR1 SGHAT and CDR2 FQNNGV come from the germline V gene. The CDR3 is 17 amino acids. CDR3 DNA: TGTGCCAGCAGCTTTAGGGCCCTCGGGGGAACCTCCTACGAGCAGTACTTC. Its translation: CASSFRALGGTSYEQYF. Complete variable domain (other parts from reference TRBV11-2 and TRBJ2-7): EAGVAQSPRYKIIEKRQSVAFWCNPISGHATLYWYQQILGQGPKLLIQFQNNGVVDDSQLPKDRFSAERLKGVDSTLKIQPAKLEDSAVYLCASSFRALGGTSYEQYFGPGTRLTVT.

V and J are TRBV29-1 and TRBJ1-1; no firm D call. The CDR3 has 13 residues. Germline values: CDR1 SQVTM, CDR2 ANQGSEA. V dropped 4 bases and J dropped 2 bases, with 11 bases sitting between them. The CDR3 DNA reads TGCAGCGTTGCCCCCCTGGAAAACACTGAAGCTTTCTTT. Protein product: CSVAPLENTEAFF.

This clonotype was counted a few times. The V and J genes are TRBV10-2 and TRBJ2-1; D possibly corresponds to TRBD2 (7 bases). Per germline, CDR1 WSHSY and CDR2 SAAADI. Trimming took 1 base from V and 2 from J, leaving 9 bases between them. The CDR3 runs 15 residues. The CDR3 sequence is CASSEWEGAYNEQFF. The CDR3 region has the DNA TGCGCCAGCAGTGAGTGGGAGGGGGCCTACAATGAGCAGTTCTTC.

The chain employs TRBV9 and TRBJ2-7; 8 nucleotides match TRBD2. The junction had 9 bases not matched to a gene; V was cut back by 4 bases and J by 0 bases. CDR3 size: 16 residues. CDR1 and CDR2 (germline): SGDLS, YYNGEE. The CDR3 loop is CASSLAPGTSSYEQYF. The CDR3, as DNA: TGTGCCAGCAGCCTAGCCCCCGGGACTAGCTCCTACGAGCAGTACTTC. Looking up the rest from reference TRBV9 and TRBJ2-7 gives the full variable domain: DSGVTQTPKHLITATGQRVTLRCSPRSGDLSVYWYQQSLDQGLQFLIQYYNGEERAKGNILERFSAQQFPDLHSELNLSSLELGDSALYFCASSLAPGTSSYEQYFGPGTRLTVT.

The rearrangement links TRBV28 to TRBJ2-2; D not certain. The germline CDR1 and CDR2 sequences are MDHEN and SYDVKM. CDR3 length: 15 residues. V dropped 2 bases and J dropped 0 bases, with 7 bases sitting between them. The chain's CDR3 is CASSLNGPNTGELFF. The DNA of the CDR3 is TGTGCCAGCAGTTTAAATGGGCCGAACACCGGGGAGCTGTTTTTT.

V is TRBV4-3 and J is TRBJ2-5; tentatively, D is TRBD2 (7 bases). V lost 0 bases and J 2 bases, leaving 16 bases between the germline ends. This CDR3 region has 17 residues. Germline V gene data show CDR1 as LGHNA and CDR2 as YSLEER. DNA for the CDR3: TGCGCCAGCAGCCAAGAAACAGGGTGGGAGGGTCAAGAGACCCAGTACTTC. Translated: CASSQETGWEGQETQYF.

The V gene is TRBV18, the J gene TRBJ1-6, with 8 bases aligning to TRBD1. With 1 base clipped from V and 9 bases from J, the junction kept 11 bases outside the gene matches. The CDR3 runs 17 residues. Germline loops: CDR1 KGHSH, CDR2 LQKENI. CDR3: CASSPQDRAPGGSPLHF. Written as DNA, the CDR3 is TGTGCCAGCTCACCACAGGACAGGGCCCCTGGGGGTTCACCCCTCCACTTT. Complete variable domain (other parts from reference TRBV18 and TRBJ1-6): NAGVMQNPRHLVRRRGQEARLRCSPMKGHSHVYWYRQLPEEGLKFMVYLQKENIIDESGMPKERFSAEFPKEGPSILRIQQVVRGDSAAYFCASSPQDRAPGGSPLHFGNGTRLTVT.

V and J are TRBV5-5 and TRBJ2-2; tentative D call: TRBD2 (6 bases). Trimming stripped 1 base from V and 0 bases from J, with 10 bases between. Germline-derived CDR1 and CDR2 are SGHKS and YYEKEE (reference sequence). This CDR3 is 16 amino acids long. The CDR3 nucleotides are TGTGCCAGCAGCTTGTGGCTAGCGACGAACACCGGGGAGCTGTTTTTT. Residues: CASSLWLATNTGELFF. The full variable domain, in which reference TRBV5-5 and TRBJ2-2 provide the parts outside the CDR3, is DAGVTQSPTHLIKTRGQQVTLRCSPISGHKSVSWYQQVLGQGPQFIFQYYEKEERGRGNFPDRFSARQFPNYSSELNVNALLLGDSALYLCASSLWLATNTGELFFGEGSRLTVL.

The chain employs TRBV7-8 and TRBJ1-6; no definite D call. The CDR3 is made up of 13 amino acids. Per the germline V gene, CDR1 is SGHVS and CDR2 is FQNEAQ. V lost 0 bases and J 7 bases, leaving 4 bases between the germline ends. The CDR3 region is CASSLARNSPLHF. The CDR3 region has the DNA TGTGCCAGCAGCTTAGCAAGGAATTCACCCCTCCACTTT. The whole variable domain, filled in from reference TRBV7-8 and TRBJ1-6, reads GAGVSQSPRYKVAKRGQDVALRCDPISGHVSLFWYQQALGQGPEFLTYFQNEAQLDKSGLPSDRFFAERPEGSVSTLKIQRTQQEDSAVYLCASSLARNSPLHFGNGTRLTVT.

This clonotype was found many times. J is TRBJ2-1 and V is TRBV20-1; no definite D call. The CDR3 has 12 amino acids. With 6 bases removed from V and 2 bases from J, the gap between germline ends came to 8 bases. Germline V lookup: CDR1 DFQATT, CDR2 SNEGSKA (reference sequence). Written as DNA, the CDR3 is TGCAGTGCCCATCACCCCTACAATGAGCAGTTCTTC. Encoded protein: CSAHHPYNEQFF.

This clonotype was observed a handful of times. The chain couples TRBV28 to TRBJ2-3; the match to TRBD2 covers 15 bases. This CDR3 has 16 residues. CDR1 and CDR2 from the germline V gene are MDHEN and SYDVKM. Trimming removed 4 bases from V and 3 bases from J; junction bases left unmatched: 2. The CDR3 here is CASSSGTSGGTDTQYF. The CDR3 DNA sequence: TGTGCCAGCAGTTCCGGGACTAGCGGGGGGACAGATACGCAGTATTTT.

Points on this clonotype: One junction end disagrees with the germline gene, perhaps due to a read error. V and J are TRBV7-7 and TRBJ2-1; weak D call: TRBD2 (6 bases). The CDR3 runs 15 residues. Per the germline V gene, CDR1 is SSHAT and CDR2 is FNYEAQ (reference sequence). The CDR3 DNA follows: TGTGCTAGCAGCTTATCGACGGTTCGCGGGGATGAGCAGTTCTTC. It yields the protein CASSLSTVRGDEQFF.

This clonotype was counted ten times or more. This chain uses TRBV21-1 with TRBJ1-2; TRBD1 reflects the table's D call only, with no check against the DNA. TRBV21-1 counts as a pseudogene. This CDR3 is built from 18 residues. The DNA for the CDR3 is TGTGCCAGCAGCAAACCTACTAACAGGGGGCGACCTAACTATGGCTACACCTTC. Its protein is CASSKPTNRGRPNYGYTF.

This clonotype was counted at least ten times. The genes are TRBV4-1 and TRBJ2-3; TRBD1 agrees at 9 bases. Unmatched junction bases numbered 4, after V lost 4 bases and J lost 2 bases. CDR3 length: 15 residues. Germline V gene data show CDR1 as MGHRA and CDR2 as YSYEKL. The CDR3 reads CASSRIQGATDTQYF. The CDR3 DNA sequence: TGCGCCAGCAGCCGAATACAGGGGGCCACAGATACGCAGTATTTT.